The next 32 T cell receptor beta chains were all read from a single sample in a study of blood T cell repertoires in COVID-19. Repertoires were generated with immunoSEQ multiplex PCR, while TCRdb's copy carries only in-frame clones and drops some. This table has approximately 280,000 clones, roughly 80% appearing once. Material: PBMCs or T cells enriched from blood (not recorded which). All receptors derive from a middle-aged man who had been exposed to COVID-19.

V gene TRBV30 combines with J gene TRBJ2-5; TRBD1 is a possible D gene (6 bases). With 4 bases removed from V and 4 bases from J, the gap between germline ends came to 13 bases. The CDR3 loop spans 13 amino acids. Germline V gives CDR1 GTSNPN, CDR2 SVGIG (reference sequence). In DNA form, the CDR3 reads TGTGCCTGGAACAGGGTGGAGAGAGAGACCCAGTACTTC. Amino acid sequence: CAWNRVERETQYF.

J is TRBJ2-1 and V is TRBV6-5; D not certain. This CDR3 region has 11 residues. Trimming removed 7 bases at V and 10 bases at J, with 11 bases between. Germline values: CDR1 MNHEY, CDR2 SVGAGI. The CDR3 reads CASTTRHEQFF. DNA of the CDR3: TGTGCCAGCACTACGAGGCACGAGCAGTTCTTC.

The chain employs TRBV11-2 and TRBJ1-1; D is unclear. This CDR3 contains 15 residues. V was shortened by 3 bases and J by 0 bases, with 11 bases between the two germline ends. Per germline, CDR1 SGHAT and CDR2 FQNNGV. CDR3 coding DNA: TGTGCCAGCAGCTTGCGGGGAGGGATGAACACTGAAGCTTTCTTT. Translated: CASSLRGGMNTEAFF.

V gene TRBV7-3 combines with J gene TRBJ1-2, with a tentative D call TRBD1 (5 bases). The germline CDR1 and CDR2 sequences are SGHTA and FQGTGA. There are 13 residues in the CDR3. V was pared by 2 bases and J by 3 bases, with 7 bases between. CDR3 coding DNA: TGTGCCAGCAGCTTAGGGGGGGACTATGGCTACACCTTC. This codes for CASSLGGDYGYTF.

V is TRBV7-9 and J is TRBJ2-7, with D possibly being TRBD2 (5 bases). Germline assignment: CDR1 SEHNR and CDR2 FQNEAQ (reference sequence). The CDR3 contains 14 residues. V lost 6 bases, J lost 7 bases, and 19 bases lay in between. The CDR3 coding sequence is TGTGCCAGCAGTGCGGCGGCCGGCTCGGGGGAGCAGTACTTC. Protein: CASSAAAGSGEQYF.

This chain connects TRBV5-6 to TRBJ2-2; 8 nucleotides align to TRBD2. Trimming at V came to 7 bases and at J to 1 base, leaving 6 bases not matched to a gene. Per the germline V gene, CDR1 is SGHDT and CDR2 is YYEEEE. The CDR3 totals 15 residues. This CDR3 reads CASVRGGRNTGELFF. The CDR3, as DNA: TGTGCCAGCGTTCGGGGGGGCCGGAACACCGGGGAGCTGTTTTTT. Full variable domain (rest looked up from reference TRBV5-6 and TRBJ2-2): DAGVTQSPTHLIKTRGQQVTLRCSPKSGHDTVSWYQQALGQGPQFIFQYYEEEERQRGNFPDRFSGHQFPNYSSELNVNALLLGDSALYLCASVRGGRNTGELFFGEGSRLTVL.

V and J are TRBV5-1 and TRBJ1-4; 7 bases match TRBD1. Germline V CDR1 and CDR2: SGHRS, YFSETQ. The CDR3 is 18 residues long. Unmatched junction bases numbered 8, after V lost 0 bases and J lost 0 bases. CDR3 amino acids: CASSLAGRQGATNEKLFF. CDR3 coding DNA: TGCGCCAGCAGCTTGGCCGGAAGACAGGGAGCAACTAATGAAAAACTGTTTTTT.

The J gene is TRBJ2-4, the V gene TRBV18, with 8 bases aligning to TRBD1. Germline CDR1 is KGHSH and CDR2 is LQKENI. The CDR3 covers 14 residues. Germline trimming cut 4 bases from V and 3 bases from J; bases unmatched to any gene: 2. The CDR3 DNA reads TGTGCCAGCTCACTAGGACAGGGCAAAAACATTCAGTACTTC. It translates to CASSLGQGKNIQYF.

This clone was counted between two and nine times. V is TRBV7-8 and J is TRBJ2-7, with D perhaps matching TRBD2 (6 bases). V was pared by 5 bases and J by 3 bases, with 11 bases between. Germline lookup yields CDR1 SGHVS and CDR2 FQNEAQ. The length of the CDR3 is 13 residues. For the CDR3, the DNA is TGTGCCAGCAGCGATGGGACTTACTACGAGCAGTACTTC. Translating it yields CASSDGTYYEQYF.

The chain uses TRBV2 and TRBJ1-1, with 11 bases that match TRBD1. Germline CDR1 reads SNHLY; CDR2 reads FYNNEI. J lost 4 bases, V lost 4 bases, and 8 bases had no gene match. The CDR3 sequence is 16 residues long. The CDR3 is CASSGTGQGDITEAFF. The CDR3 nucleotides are TGTGCCAGCAGTGGGACGGGACAGGGGGATATCACTGAAGCTTTCTTT.

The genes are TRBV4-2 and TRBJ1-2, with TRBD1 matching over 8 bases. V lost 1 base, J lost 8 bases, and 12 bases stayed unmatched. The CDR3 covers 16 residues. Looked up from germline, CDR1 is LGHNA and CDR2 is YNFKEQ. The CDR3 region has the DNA TGTGCCAGCAGCCAAGCCGACGACAGGGGATCTGGAGGCTACACCTTC. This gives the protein CASSQADDRGSGGYTF.

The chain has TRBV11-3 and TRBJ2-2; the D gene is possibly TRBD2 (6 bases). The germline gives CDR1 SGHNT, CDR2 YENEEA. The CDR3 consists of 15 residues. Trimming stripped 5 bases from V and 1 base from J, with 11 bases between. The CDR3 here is CASSIHGGNTGELFF. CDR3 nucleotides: TGTGCCAGCAGCATACACGGGGGGAACACCGGGGAGCTGTTTTTT. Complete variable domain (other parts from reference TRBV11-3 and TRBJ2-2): EAGVVQSPRYKIIEKKQPVAFWCNPISGHNTLYWYLQNLGQGPELLIRYENEEAVDDSQLPKDRFSAERLKGVDSTLKIQPAELGDSAVYLCASSIHGGNTGELFFGEGSRLTVL.

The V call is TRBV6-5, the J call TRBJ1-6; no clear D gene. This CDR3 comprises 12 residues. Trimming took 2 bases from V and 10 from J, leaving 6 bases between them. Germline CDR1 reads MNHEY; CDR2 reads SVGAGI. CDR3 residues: CASSYGPSPLHF. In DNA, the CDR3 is TGTGCCAGCAGTTACGGGCCCTCACCCCTCCACTTT.

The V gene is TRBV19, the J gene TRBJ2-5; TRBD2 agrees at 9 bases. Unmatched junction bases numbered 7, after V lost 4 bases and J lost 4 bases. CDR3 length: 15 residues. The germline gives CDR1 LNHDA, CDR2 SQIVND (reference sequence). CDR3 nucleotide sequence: TGTGCCAGTAGTAAGGGAGCGGGAGGAGGAGAGACCCAGTACTTC. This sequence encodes CASSKGAGGGETQYF.

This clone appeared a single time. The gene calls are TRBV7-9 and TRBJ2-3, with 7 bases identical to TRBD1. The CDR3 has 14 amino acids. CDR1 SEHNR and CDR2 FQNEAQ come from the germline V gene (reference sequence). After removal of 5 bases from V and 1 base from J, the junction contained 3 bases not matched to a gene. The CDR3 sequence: CASSLTGGTDTQYF. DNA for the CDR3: TGTGCCAGCAGCCTAACAGGGGGCACAGATACGCAGTATTTT.

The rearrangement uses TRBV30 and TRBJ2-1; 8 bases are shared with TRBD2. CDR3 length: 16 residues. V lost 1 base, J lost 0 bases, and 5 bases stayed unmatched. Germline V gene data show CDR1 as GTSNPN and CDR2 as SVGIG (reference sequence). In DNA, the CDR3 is TGTGCCTGGAGTGGAGGCGGGAGGAGCTCCTACAATGAGCAGTTCTTC. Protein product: CAWSGGGRSSYNEQFF.

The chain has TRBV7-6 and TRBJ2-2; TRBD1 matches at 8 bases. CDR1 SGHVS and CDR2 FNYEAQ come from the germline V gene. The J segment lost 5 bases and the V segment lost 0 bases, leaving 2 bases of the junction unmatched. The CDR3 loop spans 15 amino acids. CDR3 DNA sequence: TGTGCCAGCAGCTTAGCAGGGACAGGTACCGGGGAGCTGTTTTTT. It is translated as CASSLAGTGTGELFF.

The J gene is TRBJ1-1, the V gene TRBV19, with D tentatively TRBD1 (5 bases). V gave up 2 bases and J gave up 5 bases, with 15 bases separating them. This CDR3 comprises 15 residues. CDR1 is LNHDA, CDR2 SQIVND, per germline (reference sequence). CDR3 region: CASSILLGGWTEAFF. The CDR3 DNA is TGTGCCAGTAGTATATTACTGGGGGGTTGGACTGAAGCTTTCTTT.

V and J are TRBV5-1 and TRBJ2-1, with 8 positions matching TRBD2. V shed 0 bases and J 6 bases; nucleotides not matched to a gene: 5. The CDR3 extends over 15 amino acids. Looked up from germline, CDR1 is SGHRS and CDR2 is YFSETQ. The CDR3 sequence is CASSLDPGGLNEQFF. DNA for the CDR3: TGCGCCAGCAGCTTGGATCCGGGAGGGCTCAATGAGCAGTTCTTC. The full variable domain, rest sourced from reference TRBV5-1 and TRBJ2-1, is KAGVTQTPRYLIKTRGQQVTLSCSPISGHRSVSWYQQTPGQGLQFLFEYFSETQRNKGNFPGRFSGRQFSNSRSEMNVSTLELGDSALYLCASSLDPGGLNEQFFGPGTRLTVL.

The CDR3 protein is CASSQEPTRGDYSNQPQHF. The CDR3 region has the DNA TGTGCCAGCAGCCAAGAGCCAACCCGGGGGGATTATAGCAATCAGCCCCAGCATTTT. The chain employs TRBV4-2 and TRBJ1-5, with D possibly TRBD1 on 5 matching bases. The CDR3 is 19 amino acids. Germline V gene lookup returns CDR1 LGHNA and CDR2 YNFKEQ. V was pared by 0 bases and J by 0 bases, with 18 bases between.

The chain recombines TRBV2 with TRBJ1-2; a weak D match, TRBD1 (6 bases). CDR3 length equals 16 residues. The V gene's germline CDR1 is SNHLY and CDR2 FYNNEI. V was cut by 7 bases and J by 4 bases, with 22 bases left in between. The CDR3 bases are TGTGCCAGCACCGAGGGGGGGGCGCGCGGGACCTATGGCTACACCTTC. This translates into CASTEGGARGTYGYTF.

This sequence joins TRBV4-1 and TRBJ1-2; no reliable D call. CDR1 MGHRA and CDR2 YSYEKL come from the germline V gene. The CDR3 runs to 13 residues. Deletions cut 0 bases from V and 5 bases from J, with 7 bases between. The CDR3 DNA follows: TGCGCCAGCAGCCAAGAGGCAGGATATGGCTACACCTTC. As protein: CASSQEAGYGYTF.

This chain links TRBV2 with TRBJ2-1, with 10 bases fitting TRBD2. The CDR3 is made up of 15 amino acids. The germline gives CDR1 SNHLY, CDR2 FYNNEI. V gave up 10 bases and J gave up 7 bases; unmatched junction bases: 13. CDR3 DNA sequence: TGTGCCAACGAGCTTCCTAGCGGGAGTCAGAATGAGCAGTTCTTC. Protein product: CANELPSGSQNEQFF. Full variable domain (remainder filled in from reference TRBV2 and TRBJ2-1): EPEVTQTPSHQVTQMGQEVILRCVPISNHLYFYWYRQILGQKVEFLVSFYNNEISEKSEIFDDQFSVERPDGSNFTLKIRSTKLEDSAMYFCANELPSGSQNEQFFGPGTRLTVL.

CDR3 in amino acids: CASSFATGSNQPQHF. For the CDR3, the DNA is TGTGCCAGCAGTTTTGCGACAGGCAGCAATCAGCCCCAGCATTTT. The V and J genes are TRBV28 and TRBJ1-5, with D possibly matching TRBD1 (6 bases). Germline CDR1 reads MDHEN; CDR2 reads SYDVKM. Trimming pared 3 bases from V and 1 base from J, leaving 10 bases between. The CDR3 is 15 amino acids.

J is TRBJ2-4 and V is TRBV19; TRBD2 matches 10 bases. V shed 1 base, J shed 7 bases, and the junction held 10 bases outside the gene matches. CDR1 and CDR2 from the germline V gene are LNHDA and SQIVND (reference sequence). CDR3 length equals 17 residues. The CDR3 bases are TGTGCCAGTAGTATAGGGCTAGCGGGAGAGGGGAGGAACATTCAGTACTTC. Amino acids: CASSIGLAGEGRNIQYF.

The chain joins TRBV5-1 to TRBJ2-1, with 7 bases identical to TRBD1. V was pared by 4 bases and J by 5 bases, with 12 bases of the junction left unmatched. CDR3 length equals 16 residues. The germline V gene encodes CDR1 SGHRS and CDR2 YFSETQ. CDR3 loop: CASSTSTGVGNNEQFF. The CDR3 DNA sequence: TGCGCCAGCAGCACTTCAACAGGGGTTGGAAACAATGAGCAGTTCTTC.

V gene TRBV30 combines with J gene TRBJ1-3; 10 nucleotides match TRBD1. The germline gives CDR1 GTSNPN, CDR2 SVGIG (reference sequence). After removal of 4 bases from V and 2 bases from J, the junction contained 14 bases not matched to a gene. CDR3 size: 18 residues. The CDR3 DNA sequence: TGTGCCTGGACCCGAGTTTGGACAGGGGGGCACCCTGGAAACACCATATATTTT. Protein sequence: CAWTRVWTGGHPGNTIYF.

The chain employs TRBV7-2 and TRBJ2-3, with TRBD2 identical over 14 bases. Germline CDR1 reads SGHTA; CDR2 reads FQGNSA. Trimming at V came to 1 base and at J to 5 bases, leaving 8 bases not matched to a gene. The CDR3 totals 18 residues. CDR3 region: CASSLVGLAGVRLDTQYF. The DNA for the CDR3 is TGTGCCAGCAGCTTAGTGGGACTAGCGGGAGTTCGGTTAGATACGCAGTATTTT.

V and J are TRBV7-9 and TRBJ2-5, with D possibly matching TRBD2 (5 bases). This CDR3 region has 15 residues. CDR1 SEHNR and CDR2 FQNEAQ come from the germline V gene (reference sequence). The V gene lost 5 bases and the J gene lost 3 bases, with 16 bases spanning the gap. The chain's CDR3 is CASSPRGGREETQYF. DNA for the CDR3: TGTGCCAGCAGCCCCCGGGGTGGGCGGGAAGAGACCCAGTACTTC.

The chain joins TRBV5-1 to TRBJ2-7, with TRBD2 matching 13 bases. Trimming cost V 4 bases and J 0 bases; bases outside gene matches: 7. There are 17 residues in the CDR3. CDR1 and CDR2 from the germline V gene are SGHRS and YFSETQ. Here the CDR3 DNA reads TGCGCCAGCAGCAGGCGACTAGCGGGAGGTATCTCCTACGAGCAGTACTTC. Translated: CASSRRLAGGISYEQYF.

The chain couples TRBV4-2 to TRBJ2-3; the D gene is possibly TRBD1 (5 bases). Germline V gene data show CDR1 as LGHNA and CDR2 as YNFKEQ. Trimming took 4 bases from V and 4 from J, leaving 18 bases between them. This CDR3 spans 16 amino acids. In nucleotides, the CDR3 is TGTGCCAGCAGCCTAGGTGGGGCGCCCATGGCAGATACGCAGTATTTT. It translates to CASSLGGAPMADTQYF.

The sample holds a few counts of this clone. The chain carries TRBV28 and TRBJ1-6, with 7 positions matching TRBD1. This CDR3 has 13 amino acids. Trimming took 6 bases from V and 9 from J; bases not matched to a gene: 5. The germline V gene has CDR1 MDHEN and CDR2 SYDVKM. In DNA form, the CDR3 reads TGTGCCAGCAGAGGACAGGAGGGTTCACCCCTCCACTTT. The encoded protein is CASRGQEGSPLHF.